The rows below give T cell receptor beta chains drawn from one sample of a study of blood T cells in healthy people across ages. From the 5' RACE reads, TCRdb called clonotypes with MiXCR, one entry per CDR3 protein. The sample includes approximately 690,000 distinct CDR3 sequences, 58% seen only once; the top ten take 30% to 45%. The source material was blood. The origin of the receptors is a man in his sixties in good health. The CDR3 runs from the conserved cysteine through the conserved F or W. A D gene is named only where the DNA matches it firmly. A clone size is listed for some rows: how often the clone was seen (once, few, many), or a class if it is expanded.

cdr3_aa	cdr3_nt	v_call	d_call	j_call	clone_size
CASSANRGSGANVLTF	TGTGCCAGCAGTGCCAACAGGGGATCTGGGGCCAACGTCCTGACTTTC	TRBV6-1	TRBD1	TRBJ2-6	NA
CASGTGTGTDTQYF	TGTGCTAGTGGGACCGGGACAGGCACAGATACGCAGTATTTT	TRBV12-5	TRBD1	TRBJ2-3	NA
CASIVAGRNEQYF	TGTGCCAGCATAGTGGCAGGGCGAAACGAGCAGTACTTC	TRBV28	NA	TRBJ2-7	NA
CASSLGQTGRQYF	TGTGCCAGCAGCCTCGGACAGACGGGTAGGCAGTACTTC	TRBV3-1	NA	TRBJ2-7	NA
CASSLLSNQPQHF	TGTGCCAGCAGCTTACTTAGCAATCAGCCCCAGCATTTT	TRBV7-8	NA	TRBJ1-5	few
CASSLGRGWGQETQYF	TGTGCCAGCAGCTTAGGGAGGGGCTGGGGCCAAGAGACCCAGTACTTC	TRBV11-2	NA	TRBJ2-5	once
CSARQTGTGRTEAFF	TGCAGTGCTAGACAAACTGGGACAGGGCGAACTGAAGCTTTCTTT	TRBV20-1	TRBD1	TRBJ1-1	NA
CASSLDGQFNQPQHF	TGCGCCAGCAGCTTGGATGGGCAGTTCAATCAGCCCCAGCATTTT	TRBV5-1	NA	TRBJ1-5	NA
CSAGGESGETQYF	TGCAGTGCTGGGGGAGAGAGTGGGGAGACCCAGTACTTC	TRBV20-1	NA	TRBJ2-5	NA
CASSSLGQGITEAFF	TGTGCCAGCAGCTCATTGGGACAGGGAATCACTGAAGCTTTCTTT	TRBV28	TRBD1	TRBJ1-1	NA
CASSLNVGTYNEQFF	TGTGCCAGCAGCTTAAATGTAGGGACCTACAATGAGCAGTTCTTC	TRBV7-2	NA	TRBJ2-1	few
CASSPDRNRGEQYF	TGTGCCAGCAGTCCCGACAGGAATAGAGGCGAGCAGTACTTC	TRBV6-5	NA	TRBJ2-7	few
CAISGQGGRGSYEQYF	TGTGCCATCAGTGGACAGGGAGGAAGGGGATCCTACGAGCAGTACTTC	TRBV10-3	NA	TRBJ2-7	few
CASSRDGRNTEAFF	TGTGCCAGCAGTAGGGACGGAAGGAACACTGAAGCTTTCTTT	TRBV2	NA	TRBJ1-1	NA
CASSRGEQTQYF	TGTGCCAGCAGCCGAGGCGAGCAGACCCAGTACTTC	TRBV3-1	NA	TRBJ2-5	NA
CASSPTSGGINEQFF	TGTGCCAGCAGCCCCACTAGCGGGGGGATCAATGAGCAGTTCTTC	TRBV6-5	TRBD2	TRBJ2-1	NA
CASSSSAGQETQYF	TGTGCCAGCTCATCTTCAGCGGGGCAAGAGACCCAGTACTTC	TRBV18	TRBD2	TRBJ2-5	NA
CASIPQYVVQETQYF	TGTGCCAGCATCCCTCAATATGTGGTACAAGAGACCCAGTACTTC	TRBV7-9	NA	TRBJ2-5	once
CASSVGTETDTQYF	TGTGCCAGCAGTGTGGGGACCGAAACAGATACGCAGTATTTT	TRBV6-1	NA	TRBJ2-3	few
CSARDGPRGTQFF	TGCAGTGCTAGAGACGGACCCAGGGGTACGCAGTTCTTC	TRBV20-1	NA	TRBJ2-1	many
CSATGGGSETQYF	TGCAGTGCCACCGGGGGAGGGTCGGAGACCCAGTACTTC	TRBV20-1	TRBD2	TRBJ2-5	NA
CASSQVLAGAYNEQFF	TGTGCCAGCAGCCAAGTTCTAGCGGGGGCATACAATGAGCAGTTCTTC	TRBV4-2	TRBD2	TRBJ2-1	NA
CASSVTPLAGGFYEQYF	TGTGCCAGCAGCGTAACCCCTCTAGCGGGGGGATTCTACGAGCAGTACTTC	TRBV9	TRBD2	TRBJ2-7	NA
CASSQDRAGEAFF	TGTGCCAGCAGCCAAGATCGCGCAGGTGAAGCTTTCTTT	TRBV4-2	NA	TRBJ1-1	NA
CVSAVSSYNEQFF	TGTGTCAGCGCGGTGAGCTCCTACAATGAGCAGTTCTTC	TRBV7-8	NA	TRBJ2-1	NA
CASIDPRGAKNIQYF	TGTGCCAGCATTGACCCCCGGGGAGCCAAAAACATTCAGTACTTC	TRBV6-1	NA	TRBJ2-4	few
CATSREGGSTEAFF	TGTGCCACCAGCAGAGAGGGAGGGAGCACTGAAGCTTTCTTT	TRBV15	NA	TRBJ1-1	NA
CSAFKTGVAGEQFF	TGCAGTGCTTTTAAGACAGGGGTCGCGGGTGAGCAGTTCTTC	TRBV20-1	TRBD1	TRBJ2-1	NA
CASSQGSSGANGYTF	TGTGCCAGCAGCCAAGGATCATCGGGGGCGAATGGCTACACCTTC	TRBV3-1	NA	TRBJ1-2	NA
CASSVGPSDRGHTDTQYF	TGTGCCAGCAGCGTGGGGCCCTCGGACAGGGGGCACACAGATACGCAGTATTTT	TRBV9	TRBD1	TRBJ2-3	NA
CASSPLGTGDNYGYTF	TGTGCCAGCAGCCCACTCGGGACAGGTGATAACTATGGCTACACCTTC	TRBV6-6	TRBD1	TRBJ1-2	NA
CASSAGDTYEQYF	TGTGCCAGCAGTGCAGGGGATACCTACGAGCAGTACTTC	TRBV28	NA	TRBJ2-7	NA
CSGEGLAYNEQYF	TGCAGTGGAGAGGGACTAGCGTACAATGAGCAGTACTTC	TRBV20-1	TRBD2	TRBJ2-7	NA
CASSLAIGQQETQYF	TGCGCCAGCAGCTTGGCCATAGGACAGCAAGAGACCCAGTACTTC	TRBV5-1	NA	TRBJ2-5	NA
CASTLRALQVSGANVLTF	TGCGCCAGCACTTTACGGGCCTTACAAGTGTCTGGGGCCAACGTCCTGACTTTC	TRBV5-1	NA	TRBJ2-6	few
CASGLVLSRDSYEQYF	TGTGCTAGTGGTTTGGTACTCAGCCGGGACAGCTACGAGCAGTACTTC	TRBV12-5	TRBD1	TRBJ2-7	once
CASSGMGSAYTGELFF	TGCGCCAGCAGTGGTATGGGTAGCGCCTACACCGGGGAGCTGTTTTTT	TRBV10-2	NA	TRBJ2-2	NA
CASSTRQAHSGANVLTF	TGTGCCAGCAGCACCCGACAGGCCCACTCTGGGGCCAACGTCCTGACTTTC	TRBV5-5	NA	TRBJ2-6	NA
CAWLMRGNQETQYF	TGTGCCTGGTTGATGCGGGGGAACCAAGAGACCCAGTACTTC	TRBV7-2	TRBD2	TRBJ2-5	NA
CASSFDRSQETQYF	TGTGCCAGCAGCTTCGACAGGTCCCAAGAGACCCAGTACTTC	TRBV7-7	NA	TRBJ2-5	NA
CASSSTTVLLPEKLFF	TGTGCCAGCAGCTCGACGACAGTCCTTTTACCAGAAAAACTGTTTTTT	TRBV11-1	NA	TRBJ1-4	NA
CASSGTRGETQYF	TGTGCCAGCAGCGGAACTAGGGGTGAGACCCAGTACTTC	TRBV6-2/TRBV6-3	NA	TRBJ2-5	NA
CATSTLVASTDTQYF	TGTGCCACCAGCACCCTTGTGGCTAGCACAGATACGCAGTATTTT	TRBV15	NA	TRBJ2-3	NA
CASSLASQAHYEQYF	TGTGCCAGCAGCTTAGCCTCACAGGCACACTACGAGCAGTACTTC	TRBV7-2	NA	TRBJ2-7	few
CASSKGYYGYTF	TGTGCCAGCAGTAAGGGCTACTATGGCTACACCTTC	TRBV6-1	NA	TRBJ1-2	NA
CASSLSQGAGEDTQYF	TGTGCCAGCAGTTTATCGCAGGGGGCGGGGGAAGATACGCAGTATTTT	TRBV28	NA	TRBJ2-3	NA
CASSLDRGQGKETQYF	TGTGCCAGCAGCTTAGATCGGGGACAGGGTAAAGAGACCCAGTACTTC	TRBV11-2	TRBD1	TRBJ2-5	NA
CASSQCMNTEAFF	TGTGCCAGCAGCCAATGCATGAACACTGAAGCTTTCTTT	TRBV14	NA	TRBJ1-1	NA
CASSPRSAGQGYNEQFF	TGCGCCAGCAGCCCCCGTAGTGCGGGACAGGGTTATAATGAGCAGTTCTTC	TRBV4-1	TRBD1	TRBJ2-1	few
CASSLTLQGYGYTF	TGTGCCAGCAGTCTCACTTTACAGGGGTATGGCTACACCTTC	TRBV12-3/TRBV12-4	TRBD1	TRBJ1-2	NA
CSVARDLSGNTIYF	TGCAGCGTCGCCCGGGACCTCTCTGGAAACACCATATATTTT	TRBV29-1	NA	TRBJ1-3	NA
CASSRQGARANNVDGYTF	TGCGCCAGCAGTAGGCAGGGGGCGCGAGCTAACAACGTGGATGGCTACACCTTC	TRBV5-1	TRBD1	TRBJ1-2	NA